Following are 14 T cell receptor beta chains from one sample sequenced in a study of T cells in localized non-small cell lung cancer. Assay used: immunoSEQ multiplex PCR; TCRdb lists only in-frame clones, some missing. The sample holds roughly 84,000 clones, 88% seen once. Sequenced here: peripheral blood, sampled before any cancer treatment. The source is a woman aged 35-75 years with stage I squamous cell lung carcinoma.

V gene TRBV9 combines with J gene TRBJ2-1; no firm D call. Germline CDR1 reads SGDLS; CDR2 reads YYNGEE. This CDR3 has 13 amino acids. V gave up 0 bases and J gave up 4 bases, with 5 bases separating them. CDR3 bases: TGTGCCAGCAGCGTAGAAGGGTACAATGAGCAGTTCTTC. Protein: CASSVEGYNEQFF.

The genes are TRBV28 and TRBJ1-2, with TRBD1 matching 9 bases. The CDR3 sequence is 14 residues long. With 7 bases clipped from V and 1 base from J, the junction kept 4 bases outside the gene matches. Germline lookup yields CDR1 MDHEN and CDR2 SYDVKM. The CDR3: CASTLTGGNYGYTF. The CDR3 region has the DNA TGTGCCAGCACCCTGACAGGGGGTAACTATGGCTACACCTTC.

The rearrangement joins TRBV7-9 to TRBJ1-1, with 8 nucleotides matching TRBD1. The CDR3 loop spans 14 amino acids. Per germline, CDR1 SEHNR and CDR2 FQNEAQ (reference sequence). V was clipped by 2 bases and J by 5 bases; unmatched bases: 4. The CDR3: CASSLQGAGTEAFF. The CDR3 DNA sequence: TGTGCCAGCAGCTTACAGGGGGCTGGGACTGAAGCTTTCTTT.

DNA of the CDR3: TGTGCCTGGAGTGTAGGTGTGGGGACTTCTATCACTGAAGCTTTCTTT. It translates to CAWSVGVGTSITEAFF. The chain is built from TRBV30 and TRBJ1-1, with D perhaps matching TRBD1 (5 bases). CDR3 size: 16 residues. Trimming pared 0 bases from V and 4 bases from J, leaving 18 bases between. CDR1 GTSNPN and CDR2 SVGIG come from the germline V gene (reference sequence).

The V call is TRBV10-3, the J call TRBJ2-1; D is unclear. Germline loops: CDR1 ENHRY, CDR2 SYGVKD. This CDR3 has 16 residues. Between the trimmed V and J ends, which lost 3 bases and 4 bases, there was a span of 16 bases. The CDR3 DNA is TGTGCCATCAGTGAAATGGTCCTATCGACTTACAATGAGCAGTTCTTC. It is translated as CAISEMVLSTYNEQFF.

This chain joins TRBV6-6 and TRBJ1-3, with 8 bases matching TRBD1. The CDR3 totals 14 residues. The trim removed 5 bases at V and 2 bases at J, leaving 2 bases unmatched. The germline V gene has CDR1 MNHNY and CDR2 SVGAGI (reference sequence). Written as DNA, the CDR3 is TGTGCCAGCAGTAAGACAGGGGCTGGAAACACCATATATTTT. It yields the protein CASSKTGAGNTIYF.

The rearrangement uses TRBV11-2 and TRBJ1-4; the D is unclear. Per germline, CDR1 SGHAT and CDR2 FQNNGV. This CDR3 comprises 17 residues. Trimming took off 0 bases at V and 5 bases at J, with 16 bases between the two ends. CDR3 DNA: TGTGCCAGCAGCTTAGATTCCGTTGGGATTCAAAATGAAAAACTGTTTTTT. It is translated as CASSLDSVGIQNEKLFF.

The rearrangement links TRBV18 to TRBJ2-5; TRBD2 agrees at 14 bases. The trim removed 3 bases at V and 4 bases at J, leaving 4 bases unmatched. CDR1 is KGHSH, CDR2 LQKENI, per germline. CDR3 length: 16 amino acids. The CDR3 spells CASSPTSGGARETQYF. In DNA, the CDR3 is TGTGCCAGCTCACCGACTAGCGGGGGGGCCCGAGAGACCCAGTACTTC.

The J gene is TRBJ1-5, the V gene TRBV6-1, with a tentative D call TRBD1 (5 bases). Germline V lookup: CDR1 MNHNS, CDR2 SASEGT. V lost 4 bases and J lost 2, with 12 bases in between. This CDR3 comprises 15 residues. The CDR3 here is CASSGGGRGNQPQHF. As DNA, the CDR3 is TGTGCCAGCAGTGGGGGCGGTCGAGGCAATCAGCCCCAGCATTTT.

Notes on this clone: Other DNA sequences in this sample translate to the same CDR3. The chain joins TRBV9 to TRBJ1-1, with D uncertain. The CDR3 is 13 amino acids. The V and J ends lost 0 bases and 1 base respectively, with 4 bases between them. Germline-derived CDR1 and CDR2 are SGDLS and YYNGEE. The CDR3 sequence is CASSVDENTEAFF. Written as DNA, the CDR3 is TGTGCCAGCAGCGTAGATGAGAACACTGAAGCTTTCTTT.

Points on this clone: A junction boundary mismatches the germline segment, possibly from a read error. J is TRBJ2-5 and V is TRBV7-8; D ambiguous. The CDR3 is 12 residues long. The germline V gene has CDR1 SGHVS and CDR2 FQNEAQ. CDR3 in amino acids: CASSPPQKTQYF. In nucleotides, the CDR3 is TGTGCCAGCAGCCCACCCCAAAAGACCCAGTACTTC.

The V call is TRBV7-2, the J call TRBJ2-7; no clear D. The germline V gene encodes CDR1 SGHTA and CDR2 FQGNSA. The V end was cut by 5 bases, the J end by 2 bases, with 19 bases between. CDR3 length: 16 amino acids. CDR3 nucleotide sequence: TGTGCCAGCAGCATAAAGGCCAGCGATGGCCCCTACGAGCAGTACTTC. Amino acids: CASSIKASDGPYEQYF.

The CDR3 nucleotides read TGTGCCAGCAGTTCGGACGGAGGAGGCTACACCTTC. Translation: CASSSDGGGYTF. The chain links TRBV7-9 to TRBJ1-2; unclear D gene. Trimming took off 6 bases at V and 8 bases at J, with 13 bases between the two ends. This CDR3 spans 12 amino acids. Germline V lookup: CDR1 SEHNR, CDR2 FQNEAQ (reference sequence).

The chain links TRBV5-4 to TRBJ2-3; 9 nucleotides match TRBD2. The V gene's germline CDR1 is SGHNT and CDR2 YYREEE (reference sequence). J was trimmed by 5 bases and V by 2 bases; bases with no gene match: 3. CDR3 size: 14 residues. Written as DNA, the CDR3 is TGTGCCAGCAGCTTCGCGGGGGGGATAGATACGCAGTATTTT. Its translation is CASSFAGGIDTQYF.